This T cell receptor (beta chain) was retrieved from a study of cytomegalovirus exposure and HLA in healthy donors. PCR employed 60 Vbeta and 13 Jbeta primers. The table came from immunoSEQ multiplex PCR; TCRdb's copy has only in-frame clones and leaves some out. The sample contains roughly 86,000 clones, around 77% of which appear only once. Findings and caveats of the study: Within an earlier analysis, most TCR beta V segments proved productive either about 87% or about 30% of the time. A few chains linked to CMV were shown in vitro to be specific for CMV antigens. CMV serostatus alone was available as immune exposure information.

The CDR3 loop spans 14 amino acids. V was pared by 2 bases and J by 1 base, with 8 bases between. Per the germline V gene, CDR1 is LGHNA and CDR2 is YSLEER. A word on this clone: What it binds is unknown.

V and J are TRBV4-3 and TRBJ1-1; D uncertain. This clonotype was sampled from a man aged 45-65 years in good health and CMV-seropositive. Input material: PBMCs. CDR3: CASSQNRWNTEAFF. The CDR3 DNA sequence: TGCGCCAGCAGCCAAAATCGTTGGAACACTGAAGCTTTCTTT.